The source of this T cell receptor beta chain is a study of T cell repertoires in cytomegalovirus infection (dated by TCRdb to about 2019). For the wider study: Donor HLA type was relevant to the analysis, as public TCR beta signatures indicated carriage of CMV infection together with the matching HLA type.

On this clonotype itself: It lacks a known antigen. No much larger clonotype is one base removed from it; base qualities were not supplied.

The paper as a whole reports these results and caveats: Cumulative frequency of public TCR beta family members discriminated carriers of CMV infection plus the relevant HLA type in this cohort and an independent roughly 320-donor cohort. In the ex vivo response, HLA-C-restricted CMV-specific TCR beta clonotypes were dominant, and in two of eight donors the single most frequent clonotype came from this HLA-C-restricted group.

Per the germline V gene (reference sequence), SEHNR is the CDR1 and FQNEAQ is the CDR2. From the cysteine up to the phenylalanine, the CDR3 has a length of 17 residues. Just CDR3 DNA is preserved here, 51 bases in frame from base 1. From V the trimming removes 2 bases and from J it removes 0 bases, while the gene matches leave 4 bases of the junction unaccounted for. Instrument used: Illumina HiSeq 1500. TCRdb reworked the public reads: Q25 trimming with fastp, MiXCR clone assembly, productive beta chains retained. CDR3 protein duplicates are merged, each entry listing the most common genes and DNA. This sample has about 740,000 distinct CDR3 sequences in its table, and under 40% of those were observed once. Jointly, the top ten make up 2.5% to 3% of the sample.

This chain joins TRBV7-9 to TRBJ2-3; 11 middle bases align to TRBD1. This receptor was obtained from a human donor in good health (CMV status not recorded). Some clones in this sample may be carry-over from other donors' samples. What was sequenced was PBMCs. CDR3 sequence: CASSLHGTGGSTDTQYF. The nucleotides read TGTGCCAGCAGCTTACACGGGACAGGGGGGAGCACAGATACGCAGTATTTT.